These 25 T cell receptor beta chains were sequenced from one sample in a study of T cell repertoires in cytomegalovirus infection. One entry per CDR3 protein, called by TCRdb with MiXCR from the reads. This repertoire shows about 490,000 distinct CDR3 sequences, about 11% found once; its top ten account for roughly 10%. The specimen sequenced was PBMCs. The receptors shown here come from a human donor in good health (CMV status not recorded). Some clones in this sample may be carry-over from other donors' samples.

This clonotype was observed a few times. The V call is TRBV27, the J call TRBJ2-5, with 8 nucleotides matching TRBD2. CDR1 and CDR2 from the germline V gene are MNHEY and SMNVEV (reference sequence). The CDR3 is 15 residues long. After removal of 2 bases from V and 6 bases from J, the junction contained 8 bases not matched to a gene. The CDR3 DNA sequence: TGTGCCAGCAGTTTAGTTAGCGGGGTTGCCCAGACCCAGTACTTC. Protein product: CASSLVSGVAQTQYF.

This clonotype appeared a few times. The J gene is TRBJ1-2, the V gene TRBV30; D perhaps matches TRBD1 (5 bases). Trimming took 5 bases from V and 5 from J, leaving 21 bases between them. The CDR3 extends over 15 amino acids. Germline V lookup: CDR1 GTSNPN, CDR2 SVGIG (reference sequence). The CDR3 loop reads CAWSVGGSSGYGYTF. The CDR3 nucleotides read TGTGCCTGGTCGGTGGGGGGATCATCCGGATATGGCTACACCTTC.

The CDR3 is CSASPASGGDTQYF. DNA of the CDR3: TGCAGTGCTAGCCCCGCTAGCGGGGGAGATACGCAGTATTTT. This chain joins TRBV20-1 and TRBJ2-3; 10 bases are a match to TRBD2. This CDR3 spans 14 amino acids. Germline V lookup: CDR1 DFQATT, CDR2 SNEGSKA (reference sequence). With V trimmed by 3 bases and J by 5 bases, 5 bases remained unmatched.

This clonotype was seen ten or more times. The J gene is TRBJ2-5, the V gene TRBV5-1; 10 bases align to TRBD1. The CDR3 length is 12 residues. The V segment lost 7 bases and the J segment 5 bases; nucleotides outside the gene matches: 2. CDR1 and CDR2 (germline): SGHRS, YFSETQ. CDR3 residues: CASGTGAETQYF. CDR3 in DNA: TGCGCCAGCGGGACAGGGGCCGAGACCCAGTACTTC. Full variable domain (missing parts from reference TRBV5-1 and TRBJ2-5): KAGVTQTPRYLIKTRGQQVTLSCSPISGHRSVSWYQQTPGQGLQFLFEYFSETQRNKGNFPGRFSGRQFSNSRSEMNVSTLELGDSALYLCASGTGAETQYFGPGTRLLVL.

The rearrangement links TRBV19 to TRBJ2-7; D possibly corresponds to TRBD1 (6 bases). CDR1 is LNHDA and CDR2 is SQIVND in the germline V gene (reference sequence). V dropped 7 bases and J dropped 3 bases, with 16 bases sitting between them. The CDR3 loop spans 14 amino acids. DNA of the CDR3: TGTGCCAGTAATCTCCAGGGGTCCTACTACGAGCAGTACTTC. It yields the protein CASNLQGSYYEQYF.

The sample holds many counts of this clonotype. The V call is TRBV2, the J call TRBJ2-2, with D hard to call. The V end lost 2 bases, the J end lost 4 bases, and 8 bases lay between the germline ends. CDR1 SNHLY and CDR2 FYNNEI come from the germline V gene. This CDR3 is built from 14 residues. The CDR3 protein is CASSESRSTGELFF. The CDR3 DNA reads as TGTGCCAGCAGTGAATCCCGGAGCACCGGGGAGCTGTTTTTT.

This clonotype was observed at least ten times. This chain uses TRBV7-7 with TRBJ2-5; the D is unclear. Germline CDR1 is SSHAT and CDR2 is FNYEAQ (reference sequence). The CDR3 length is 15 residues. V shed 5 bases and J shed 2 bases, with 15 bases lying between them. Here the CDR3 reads CASSKGRQRQETQYF. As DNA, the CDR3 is TGTGCCAGCAGCAAGGGTCGTCAACGTCAAGAGACCCAGTACTTC. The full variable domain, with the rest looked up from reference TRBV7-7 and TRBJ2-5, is GAGVSQSPRYKVTKRGQDVTLRCDPISSHATLYWYQQALGQGPEFLTYFNYEAQPDKSGLPSDRFSAERPEGSISTLTIQRTEQRDSAMYRCASSKGRQRQETQYFGPGTRLLVL.

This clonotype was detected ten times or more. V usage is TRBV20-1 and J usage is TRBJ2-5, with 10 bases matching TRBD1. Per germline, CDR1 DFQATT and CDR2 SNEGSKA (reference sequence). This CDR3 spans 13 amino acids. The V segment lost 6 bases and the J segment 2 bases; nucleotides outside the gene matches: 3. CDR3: CSARTGGQETQYF. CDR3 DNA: TGCAGTGCCCGGACAGGGGGGCAAGAGACCCAGTACTTC.

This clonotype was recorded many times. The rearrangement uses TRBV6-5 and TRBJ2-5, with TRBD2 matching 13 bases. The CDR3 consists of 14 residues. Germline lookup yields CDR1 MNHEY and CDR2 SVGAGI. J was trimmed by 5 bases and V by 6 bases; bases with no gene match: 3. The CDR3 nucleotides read TGTGCCAGCAGCATACTAGCGGGAGGGGAGACCCAGTACTTC. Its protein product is CASSILAGGETQYF.

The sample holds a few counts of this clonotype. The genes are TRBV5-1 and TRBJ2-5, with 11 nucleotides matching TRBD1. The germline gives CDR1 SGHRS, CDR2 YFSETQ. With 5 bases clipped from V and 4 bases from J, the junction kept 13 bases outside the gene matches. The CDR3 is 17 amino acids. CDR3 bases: TGCGCCAGCAGACAGACCTACGGGACAGGGGGAGGAGAGACCCAGTACTTC. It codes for CASRQTYGTGGGETQYF.

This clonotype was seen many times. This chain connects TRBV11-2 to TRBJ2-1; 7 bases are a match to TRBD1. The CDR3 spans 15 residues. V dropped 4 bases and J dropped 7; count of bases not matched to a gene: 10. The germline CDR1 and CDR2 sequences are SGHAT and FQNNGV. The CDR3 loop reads CASSSGTVRGNEQFF. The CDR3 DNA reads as TGTGCCAGCAGCTCGGGGACAGTTCGGGGTAATGAGCAGTTCTTC.

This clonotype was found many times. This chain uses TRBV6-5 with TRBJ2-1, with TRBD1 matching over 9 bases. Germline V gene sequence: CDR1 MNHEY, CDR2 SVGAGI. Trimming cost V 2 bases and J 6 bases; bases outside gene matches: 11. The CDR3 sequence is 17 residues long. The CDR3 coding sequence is TGTGCCAGCAGTTACCCCCCCGGGACAGGGAGGTTCAATGAGCAGTTCTTC. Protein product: CASSYPPGTGRFNEQFF.

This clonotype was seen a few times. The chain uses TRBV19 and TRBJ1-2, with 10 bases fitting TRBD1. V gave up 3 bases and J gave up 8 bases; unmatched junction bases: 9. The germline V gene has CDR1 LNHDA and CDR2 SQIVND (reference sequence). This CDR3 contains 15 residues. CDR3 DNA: TGTGCCAGTAGTATCGGGACAGGGGCTACTTGGGGCTACACCTTC. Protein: CASSIGTGATWGYTF.

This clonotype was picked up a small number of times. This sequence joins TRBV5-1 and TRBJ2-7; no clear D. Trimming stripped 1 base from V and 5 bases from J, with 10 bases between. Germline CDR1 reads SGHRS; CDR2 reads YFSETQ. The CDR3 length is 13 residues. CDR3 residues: CASSLISNDEQYF. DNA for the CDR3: TGCGCCAGCAGCTTGATTAGTAACGACGAGCAGTACTTC.

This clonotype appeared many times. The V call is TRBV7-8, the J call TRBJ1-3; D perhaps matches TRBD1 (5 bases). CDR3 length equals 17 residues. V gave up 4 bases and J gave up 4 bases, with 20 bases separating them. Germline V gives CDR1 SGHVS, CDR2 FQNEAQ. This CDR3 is CASSSGTNLFSGNTIYF. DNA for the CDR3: TGTGCCAGCAGCTCGGGGACTAACCTCTTCTCGGGAAACACCATATATTTT.

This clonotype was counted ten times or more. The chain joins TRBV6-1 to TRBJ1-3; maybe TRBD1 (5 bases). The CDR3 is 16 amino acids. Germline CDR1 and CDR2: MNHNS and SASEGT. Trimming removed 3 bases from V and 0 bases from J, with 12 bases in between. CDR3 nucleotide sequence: TGTGCCAGCAGTGACGGGACCGTTCTCTCTGGAAACACCATATATTTT. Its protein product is CASSDGTVLSGNTIYF.

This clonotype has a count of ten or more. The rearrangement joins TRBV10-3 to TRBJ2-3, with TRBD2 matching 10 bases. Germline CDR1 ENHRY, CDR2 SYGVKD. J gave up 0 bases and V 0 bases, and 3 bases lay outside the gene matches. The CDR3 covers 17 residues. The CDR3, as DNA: TGTGCCATCAGTGAGTCGAGGACTAGCGGAAGCACAGATACGCAGTATTTT. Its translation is CAISESRTSGSTDTQYF.

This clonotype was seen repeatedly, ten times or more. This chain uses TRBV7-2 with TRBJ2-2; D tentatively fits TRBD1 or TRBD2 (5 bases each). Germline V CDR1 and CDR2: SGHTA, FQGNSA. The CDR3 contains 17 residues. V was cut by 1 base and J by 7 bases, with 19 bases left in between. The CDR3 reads CASSLGPQGFAGGELFF. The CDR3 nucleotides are TGTGCCAGCAGCTTAGGCCCCCAGGGTTTTGCGGGCGGGGAGCTGTTTTTT.

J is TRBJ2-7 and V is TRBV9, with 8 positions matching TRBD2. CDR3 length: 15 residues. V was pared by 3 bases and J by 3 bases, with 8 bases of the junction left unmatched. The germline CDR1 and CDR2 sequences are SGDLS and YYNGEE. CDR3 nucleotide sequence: TGTGCCAGCAGCGGAACACTAGCGGAAAACTACGAGCAGTACTTC. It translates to CASSGTLAENYEQYF. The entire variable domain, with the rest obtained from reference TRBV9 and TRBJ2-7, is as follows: DSGVTQTPKHLITATGQRVTLRCSPRSGDLSVYWYQQSLDQGLQFLIQYYNGEERAKGNILERFSAQQFPDLHSELNLSSLELGDSALYFCASSGTLAENYEQYFGPGTRLTVT.

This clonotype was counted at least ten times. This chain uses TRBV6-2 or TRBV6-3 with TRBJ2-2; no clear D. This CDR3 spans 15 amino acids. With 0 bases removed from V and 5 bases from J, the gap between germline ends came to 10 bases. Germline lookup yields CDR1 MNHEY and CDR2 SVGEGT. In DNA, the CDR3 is TGTGCCAGCAGTTACTCCTTCAGCCTAACCGGGGAGCTGTTTTTT. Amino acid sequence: CASSYSFSLTGELFF.

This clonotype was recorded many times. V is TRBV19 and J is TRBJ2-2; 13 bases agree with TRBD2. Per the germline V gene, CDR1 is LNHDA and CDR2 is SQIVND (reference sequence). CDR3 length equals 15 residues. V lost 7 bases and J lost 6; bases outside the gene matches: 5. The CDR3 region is CASKLAGGPAGELFF. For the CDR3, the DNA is TGTGCCAGTAAACTAGCGGGAGGGCCGGCCGGGGAGCTGTTTTTT.

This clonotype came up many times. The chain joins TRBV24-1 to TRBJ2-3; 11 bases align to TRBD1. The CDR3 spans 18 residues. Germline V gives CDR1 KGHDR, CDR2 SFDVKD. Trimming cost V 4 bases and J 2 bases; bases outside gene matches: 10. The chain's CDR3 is CATSDPTPGQGVTDTQYF. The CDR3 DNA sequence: TGTGCCACCAGTGACCCCACCCCGGGACAGGGGGTCACAGATACGCAGTATTTT.

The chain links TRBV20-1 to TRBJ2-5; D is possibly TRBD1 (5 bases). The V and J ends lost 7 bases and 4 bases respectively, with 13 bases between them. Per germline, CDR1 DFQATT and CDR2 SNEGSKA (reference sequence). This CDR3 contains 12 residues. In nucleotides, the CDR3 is TGCAGTGGCAGGGCAGTTTCAGAGACCCAGTACTTC. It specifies CSGRAVSETQYF.

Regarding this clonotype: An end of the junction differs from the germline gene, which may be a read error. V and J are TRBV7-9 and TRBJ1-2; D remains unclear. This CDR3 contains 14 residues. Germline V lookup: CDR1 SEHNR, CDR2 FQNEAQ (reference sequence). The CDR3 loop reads CASSLAWENYDYTF. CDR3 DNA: TGTGCCAGCAGCTTAGCGTGGGAAAACTATGACTACACCTTC.

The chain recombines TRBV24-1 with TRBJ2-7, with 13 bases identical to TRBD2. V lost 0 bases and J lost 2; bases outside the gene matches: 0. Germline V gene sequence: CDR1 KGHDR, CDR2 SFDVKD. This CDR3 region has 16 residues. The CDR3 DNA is TGTGCCACCAGTGATTTGGGGACTAGCGGGGCCTACGAGCAGTACTTC. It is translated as CATSDLGTSGAYEQYF.